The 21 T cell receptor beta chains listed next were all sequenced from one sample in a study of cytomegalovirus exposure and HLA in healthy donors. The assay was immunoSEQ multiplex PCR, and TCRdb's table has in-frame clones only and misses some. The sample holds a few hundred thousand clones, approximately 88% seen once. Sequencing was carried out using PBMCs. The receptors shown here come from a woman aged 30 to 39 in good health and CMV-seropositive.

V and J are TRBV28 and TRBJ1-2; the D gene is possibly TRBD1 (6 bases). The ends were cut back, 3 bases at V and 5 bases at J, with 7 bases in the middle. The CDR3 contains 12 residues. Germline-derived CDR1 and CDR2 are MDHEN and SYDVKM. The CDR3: CASSLGQYGYTF. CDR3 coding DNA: TGTGCCAGCAGTTTGGGACAATATGGCTACACCTTC.

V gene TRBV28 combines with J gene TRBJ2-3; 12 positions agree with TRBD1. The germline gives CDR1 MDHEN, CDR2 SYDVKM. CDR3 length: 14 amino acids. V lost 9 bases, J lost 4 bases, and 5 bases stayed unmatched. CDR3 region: CASGGTGGSDTQYF. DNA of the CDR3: TGTGCCAGTGGTGGGACAGGGGGCTCAGATACGCAGTATTTT.

CDR3 amino acids: CAWILGDGYTF. The CDR3 DNA is TGTGCCTGGATACTTGGCGATGGCTACACCTTC. This sequence joins TRBV30 and TRBJ1-2; D remains ambiguous. CDR1 and CDR2 (germline): GTSNPN, SVGIG (reference sequence). The V gene lost 4 bases and the J gene lost 6 bases, with 9 bases spanning the gap. There are 11 residues in the CDR3.

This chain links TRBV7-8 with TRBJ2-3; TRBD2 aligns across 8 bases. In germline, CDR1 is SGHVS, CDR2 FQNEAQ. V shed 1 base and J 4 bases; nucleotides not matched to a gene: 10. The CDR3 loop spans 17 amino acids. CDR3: CASSLVGTGGPPDTQYF. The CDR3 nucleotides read TGTGCCAGCAGCTTAGTAGGTACGGGAGGGCCGCCAGATACGCAGTATTTT.

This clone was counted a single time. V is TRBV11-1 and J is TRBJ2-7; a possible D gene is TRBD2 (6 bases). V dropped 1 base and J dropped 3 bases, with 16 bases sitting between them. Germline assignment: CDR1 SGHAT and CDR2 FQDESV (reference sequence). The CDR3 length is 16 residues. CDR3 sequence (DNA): TGTGCCAGCAGCTTAGGGGGACTGTCCAACTACTACGAGCAGTACTTC. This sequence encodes CASSLGGLSNYYEQYF.

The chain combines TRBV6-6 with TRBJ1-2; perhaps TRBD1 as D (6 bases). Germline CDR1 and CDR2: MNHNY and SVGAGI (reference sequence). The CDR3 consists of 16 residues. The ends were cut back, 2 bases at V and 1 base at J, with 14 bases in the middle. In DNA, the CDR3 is TGTGCCAGCAGTTACCCCCAGGACAGCAGTAACTATGGCTACACCTTC. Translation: CASSYPQDSSNYGYTF.

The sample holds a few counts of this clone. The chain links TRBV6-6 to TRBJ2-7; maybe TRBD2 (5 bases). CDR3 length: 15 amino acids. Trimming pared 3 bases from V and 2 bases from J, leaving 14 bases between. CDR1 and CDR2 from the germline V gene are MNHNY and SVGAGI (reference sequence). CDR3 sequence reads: CASSYFGLLAYEQYF. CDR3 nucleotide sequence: TGTGCCAGCAGTTATTTTGGACTCCTAGCCTACGAGCAGTACTTC.

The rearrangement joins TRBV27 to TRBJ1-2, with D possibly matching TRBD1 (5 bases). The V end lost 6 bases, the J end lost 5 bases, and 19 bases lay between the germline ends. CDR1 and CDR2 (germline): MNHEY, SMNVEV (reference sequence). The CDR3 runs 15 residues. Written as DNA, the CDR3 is TGTGCCAGCAGCCTTAGACAGCCCCAGAGGTATGGCTACACCTTC. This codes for CASSLRQPQRYGYTF.

CDR3 protein: CASSSTGYTGYTF. CDR3 bases: TGTGCCAGCAGTTCGACAGGGTATACTGGCTACACCTTC. V and J are TRBV7-2 and TRBJ1-2; 7 bases line up with TRBD1. CDR1 is SGHTA, CDR2 FQGNSA, per germline. J gave up 7 bases and V 6 bases, and 8 bases lay outside the gene matches. The CDR3 spans 13 residues.

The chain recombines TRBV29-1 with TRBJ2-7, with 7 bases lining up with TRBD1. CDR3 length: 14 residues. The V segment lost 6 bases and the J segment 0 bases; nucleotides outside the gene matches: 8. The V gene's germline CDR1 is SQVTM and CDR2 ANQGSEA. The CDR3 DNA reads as TGCAGCGTACAGGGGCAGGGAAGCTCCTACGAGCAGTACTTC. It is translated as CSVQGQGSSYEQYF.

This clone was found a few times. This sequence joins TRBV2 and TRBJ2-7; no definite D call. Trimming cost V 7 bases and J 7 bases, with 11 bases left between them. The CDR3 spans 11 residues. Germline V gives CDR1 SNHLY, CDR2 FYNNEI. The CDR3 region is CASITGLEQYF. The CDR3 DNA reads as TGTGCCAGCATCACTGGCCTGGAGCAGTACTTC.

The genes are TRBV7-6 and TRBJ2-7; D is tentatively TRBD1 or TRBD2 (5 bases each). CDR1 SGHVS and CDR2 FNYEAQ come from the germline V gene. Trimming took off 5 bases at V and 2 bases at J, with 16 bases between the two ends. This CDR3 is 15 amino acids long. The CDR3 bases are TGTGCCAGCAGCCTGCGAGGGCAGGGTCCCTACGAGCAGTACTTC. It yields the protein CASSLRGQGPYEQYF.

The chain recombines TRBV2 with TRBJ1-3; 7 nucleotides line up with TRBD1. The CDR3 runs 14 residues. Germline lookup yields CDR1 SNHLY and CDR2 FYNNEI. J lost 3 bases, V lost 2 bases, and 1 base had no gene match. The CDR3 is CASSEQGGGNTIYF. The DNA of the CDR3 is TGTGCCAGCAGTGAACAGGGGGGTGGAAACACCATATATTTT.

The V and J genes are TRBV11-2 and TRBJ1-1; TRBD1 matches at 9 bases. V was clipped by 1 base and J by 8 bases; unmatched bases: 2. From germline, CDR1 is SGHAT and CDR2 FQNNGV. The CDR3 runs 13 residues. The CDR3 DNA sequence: TGTGCCAGCAGCTTAGTGGACAGGGGCGAAGCTTTCTTT. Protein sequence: CASSLVDRGEAFF. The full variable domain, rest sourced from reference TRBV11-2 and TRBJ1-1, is EAGVAQSPRYKIIEKRQSVAFWCNPISGHATLYWYQQILGQGPKLLIQFQNNGVVDDSQLPKDRFSAERLKGVDSTLKIQPAKLEDSAVYLCASSLVDRGEAFFGQGTRLTVV.

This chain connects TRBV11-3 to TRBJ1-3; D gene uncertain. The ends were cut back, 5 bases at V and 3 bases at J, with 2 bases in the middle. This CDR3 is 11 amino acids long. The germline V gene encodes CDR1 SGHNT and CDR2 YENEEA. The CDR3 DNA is TGTGCCAGCAGCAGTGGAAACACCATATATTTT. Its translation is CASSSGNTIYF.

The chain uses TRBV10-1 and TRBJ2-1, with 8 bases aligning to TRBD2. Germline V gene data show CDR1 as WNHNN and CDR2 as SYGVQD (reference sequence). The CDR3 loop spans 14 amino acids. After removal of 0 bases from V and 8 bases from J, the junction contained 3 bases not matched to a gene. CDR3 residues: CASSESLLADEQFF. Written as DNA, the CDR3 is TGCGCCAGCAGTGAGTCGTTACTAGCGGATGAGCAGTTCTTC.

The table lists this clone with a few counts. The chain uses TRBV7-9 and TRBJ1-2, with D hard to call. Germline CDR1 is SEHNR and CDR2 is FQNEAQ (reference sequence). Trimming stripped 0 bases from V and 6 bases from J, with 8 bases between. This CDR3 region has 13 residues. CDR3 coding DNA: TGTGCCAGCAGCTTAGCTAACTTGGATGGCTACACCTTC. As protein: CASSLANLDGYTF.

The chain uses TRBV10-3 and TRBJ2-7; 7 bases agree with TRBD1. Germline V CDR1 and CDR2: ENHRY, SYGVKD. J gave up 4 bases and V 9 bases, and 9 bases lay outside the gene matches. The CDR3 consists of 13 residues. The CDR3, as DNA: TGTGCCATAAAGGGGGCAGGGCCTTACGAGCAGTACTTC. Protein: CAIKGAGPYEQYF.

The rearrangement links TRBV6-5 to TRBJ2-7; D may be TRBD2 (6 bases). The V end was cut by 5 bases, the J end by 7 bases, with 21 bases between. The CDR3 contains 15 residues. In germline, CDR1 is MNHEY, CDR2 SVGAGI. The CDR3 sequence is CASSPIDGRRWEQYF. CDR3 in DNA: TGTGCCAGCAGTCCGATTGATGGGAGGAGGTGGGAGCAGTACTTC.

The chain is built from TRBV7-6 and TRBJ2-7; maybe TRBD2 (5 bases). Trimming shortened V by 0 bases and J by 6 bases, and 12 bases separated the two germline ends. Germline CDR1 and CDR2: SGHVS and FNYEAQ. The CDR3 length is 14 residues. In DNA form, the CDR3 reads TGTGCCAGCAGCTTAGCGTTAGGAGGAGGCGAGCAGTACTTC. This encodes CASSLALGGGEQYF.

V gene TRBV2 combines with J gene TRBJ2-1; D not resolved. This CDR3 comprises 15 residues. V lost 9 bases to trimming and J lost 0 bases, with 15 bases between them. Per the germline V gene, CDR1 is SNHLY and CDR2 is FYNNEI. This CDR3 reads CASGVGTSSYNEQFF. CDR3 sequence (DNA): TGTGCCAGTGGGGTCGGCACCTCCTCCTACAATGAGCAGTTCTTC. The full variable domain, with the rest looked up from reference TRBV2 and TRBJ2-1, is EPEVTQTPSHQVTQMGQEVILRCVPISNHLYFYWYRQILGQKVEFLVSFYNNEISEKSEIFDDQFSVERPDGSNFTLKIRSTKLEDSAMYFCASGVGTSSYNEQFFGPGTRLTVL.